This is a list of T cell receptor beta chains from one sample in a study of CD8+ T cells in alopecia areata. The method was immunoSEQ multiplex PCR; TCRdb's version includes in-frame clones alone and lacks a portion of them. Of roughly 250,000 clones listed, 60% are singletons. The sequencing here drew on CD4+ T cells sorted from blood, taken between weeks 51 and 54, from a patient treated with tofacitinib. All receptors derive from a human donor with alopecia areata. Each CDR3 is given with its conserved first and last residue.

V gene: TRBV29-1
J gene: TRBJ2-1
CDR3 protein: CSCRQGPYNEQFF

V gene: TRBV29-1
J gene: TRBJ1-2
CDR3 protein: CSVQRGRGHGYTF

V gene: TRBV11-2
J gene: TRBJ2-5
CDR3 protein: CASSLGDGRETQYF

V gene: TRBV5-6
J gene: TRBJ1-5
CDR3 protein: CASSSDRGGGNQPQHF

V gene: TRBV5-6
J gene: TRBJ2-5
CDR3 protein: CASSLGQQQETQYF

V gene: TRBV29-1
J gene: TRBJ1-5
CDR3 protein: CSAGDGNQPQHF

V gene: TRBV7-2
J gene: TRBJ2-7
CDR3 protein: CASSPSPPQTYEQYF

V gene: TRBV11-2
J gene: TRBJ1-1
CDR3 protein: CASSLVAGSIVGVEAFF

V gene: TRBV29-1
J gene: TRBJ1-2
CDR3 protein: CSVGGSNYGYTF

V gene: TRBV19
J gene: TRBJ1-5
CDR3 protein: CASQTGFEPQHF

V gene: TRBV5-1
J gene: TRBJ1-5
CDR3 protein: CASSLDGTVNNQPQHF

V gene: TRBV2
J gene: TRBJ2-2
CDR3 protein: CATRHGELFF

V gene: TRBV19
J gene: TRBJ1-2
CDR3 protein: CASSTHYGYTF

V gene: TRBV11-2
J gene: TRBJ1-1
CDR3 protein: CASSLDEWGNGGDEAFF

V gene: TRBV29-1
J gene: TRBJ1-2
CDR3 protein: CSVGIDYGYTF

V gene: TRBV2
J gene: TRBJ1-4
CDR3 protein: CASRDPIGVGDEKLFF

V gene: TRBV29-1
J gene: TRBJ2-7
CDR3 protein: CSVEVRQAEQYF

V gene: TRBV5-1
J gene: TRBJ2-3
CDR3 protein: CASSPDRGHEDTQYF

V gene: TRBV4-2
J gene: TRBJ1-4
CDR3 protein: CASSQQWESGHGLFF

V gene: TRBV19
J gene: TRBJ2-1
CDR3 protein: CASQGTVRNNEQFF

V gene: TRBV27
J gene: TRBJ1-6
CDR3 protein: CASSPWTGGRRLHF

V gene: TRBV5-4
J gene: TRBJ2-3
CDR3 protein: CASSLGGLAGYGTQYF

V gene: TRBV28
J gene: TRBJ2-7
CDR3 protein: CASSRAFLYEQYF

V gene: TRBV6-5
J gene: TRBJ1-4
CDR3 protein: CASSYDSGLANEKLFF

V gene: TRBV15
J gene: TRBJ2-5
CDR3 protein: CATSRDQETQYF

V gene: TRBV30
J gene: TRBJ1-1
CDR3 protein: CAWSVRGAYTEAFF

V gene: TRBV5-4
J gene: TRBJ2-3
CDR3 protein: CASSLGLASRTDTQYF